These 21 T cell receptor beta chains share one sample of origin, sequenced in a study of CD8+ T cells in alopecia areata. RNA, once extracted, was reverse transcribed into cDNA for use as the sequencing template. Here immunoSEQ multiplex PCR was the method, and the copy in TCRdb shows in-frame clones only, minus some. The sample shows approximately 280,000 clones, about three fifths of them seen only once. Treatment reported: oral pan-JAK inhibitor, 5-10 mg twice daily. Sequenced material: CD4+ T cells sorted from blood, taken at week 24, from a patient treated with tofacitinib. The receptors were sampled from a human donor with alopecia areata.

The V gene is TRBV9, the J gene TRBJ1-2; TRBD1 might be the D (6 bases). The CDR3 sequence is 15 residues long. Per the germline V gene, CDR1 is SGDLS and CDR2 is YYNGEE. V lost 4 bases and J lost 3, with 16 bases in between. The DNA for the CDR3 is TGTGCCAGCAGCCCCCGGACAGCCATGGACTATGGCTACACCTTC. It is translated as CASSPRTAMDYGYTF.

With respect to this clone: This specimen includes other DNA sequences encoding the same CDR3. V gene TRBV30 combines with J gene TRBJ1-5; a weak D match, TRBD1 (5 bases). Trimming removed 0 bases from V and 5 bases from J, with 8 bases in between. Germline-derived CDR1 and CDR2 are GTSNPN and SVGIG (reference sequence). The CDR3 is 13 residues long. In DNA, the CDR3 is TGTGCCTGGAGTGTACGGGGCGATCAGCCCCAGCATTTT. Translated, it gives CAWSVRGDQPQHF.

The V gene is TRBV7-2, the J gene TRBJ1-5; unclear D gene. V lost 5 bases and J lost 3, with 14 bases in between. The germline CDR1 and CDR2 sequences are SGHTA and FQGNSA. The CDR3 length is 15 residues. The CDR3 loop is CASSPLVADNQPQHF. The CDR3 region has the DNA TGTGCCAGCAGCCCTCTCGTGGCAGACAATCAGCCCCAGCATTTT. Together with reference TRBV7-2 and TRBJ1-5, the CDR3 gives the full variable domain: GAGVSQSPSNKVTEKGKDVELRCDPISGHTALYWYRQSLGQGLEFLIYFQGNSAPDKSGLPSDRFSAERTGGSVSTLTIQRTQQEDSAVYLCASSPLVADNQPQHFGDGTRLSIL.

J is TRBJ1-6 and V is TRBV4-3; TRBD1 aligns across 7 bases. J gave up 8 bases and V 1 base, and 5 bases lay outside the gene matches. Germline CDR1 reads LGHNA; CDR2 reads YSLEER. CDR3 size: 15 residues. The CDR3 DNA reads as TGCGCCAGCAGCCAAGTGGGTCAGGGGGATTCACCCCTCCACTTT. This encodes CASSQVGQGDSPLHF.

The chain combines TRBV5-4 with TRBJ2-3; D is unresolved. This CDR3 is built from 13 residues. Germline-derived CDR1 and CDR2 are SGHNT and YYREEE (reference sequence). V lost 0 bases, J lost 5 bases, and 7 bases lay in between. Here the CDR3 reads CASSLEHGDTQYF. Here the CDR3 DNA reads TGTGCCAGCAGCTTGGAGCACGGAGATACGCAGTATTTT.

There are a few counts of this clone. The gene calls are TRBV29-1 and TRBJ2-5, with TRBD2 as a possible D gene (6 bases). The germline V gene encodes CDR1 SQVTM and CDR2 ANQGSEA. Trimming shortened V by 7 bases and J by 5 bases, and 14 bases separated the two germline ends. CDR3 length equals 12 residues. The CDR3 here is CSALRGGETQYF. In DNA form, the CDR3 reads TGCAGCGCTTTACGGGGAGGCGAGACCCAGTACTTC. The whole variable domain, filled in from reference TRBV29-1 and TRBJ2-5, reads SAVISQKPSRDICQRGTSLTIQCQVDSQVTMMFWYRQQPGQSLTLIATANQGSEATYESGFVIDKFPISRPNLTFSTLTVSNMSPEDSSIYLCSALRGGETQYFGPGTRLLVL.

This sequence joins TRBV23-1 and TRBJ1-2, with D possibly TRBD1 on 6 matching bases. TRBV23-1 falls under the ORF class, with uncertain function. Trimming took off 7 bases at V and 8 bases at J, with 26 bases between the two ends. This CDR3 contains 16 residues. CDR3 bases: TGCGCCAGCATTCCGGAACTACCCAGGGGAGATGAGGGCTACACCTTC. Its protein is CASIPELPRGDEGYTF.

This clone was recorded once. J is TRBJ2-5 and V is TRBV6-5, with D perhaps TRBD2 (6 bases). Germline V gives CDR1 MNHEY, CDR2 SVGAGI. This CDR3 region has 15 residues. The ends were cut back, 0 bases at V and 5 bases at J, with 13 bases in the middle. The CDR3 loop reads CASSYSGSWGETQYF. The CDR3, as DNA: TGTGCCAGCAGTTACTCCGGGAGTTGGGGGGAGACCCAGTACTTC.

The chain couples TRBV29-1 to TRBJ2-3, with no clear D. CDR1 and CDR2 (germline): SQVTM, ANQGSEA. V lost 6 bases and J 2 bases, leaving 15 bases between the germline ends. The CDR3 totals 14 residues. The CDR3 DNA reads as TGCAGCGTCAAAAGAAAGGGCACCACAGATACGCAGTATTTT. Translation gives CSVKRKGTTDTQYF.

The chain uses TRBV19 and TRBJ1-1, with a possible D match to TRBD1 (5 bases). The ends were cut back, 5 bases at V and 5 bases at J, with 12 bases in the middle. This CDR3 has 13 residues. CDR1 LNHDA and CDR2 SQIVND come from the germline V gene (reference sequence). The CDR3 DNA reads TGTGCCAGTAGTGTGACAGTACGTACTGAAGCTTTCTTT. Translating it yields CASSVTVRTEAFF.

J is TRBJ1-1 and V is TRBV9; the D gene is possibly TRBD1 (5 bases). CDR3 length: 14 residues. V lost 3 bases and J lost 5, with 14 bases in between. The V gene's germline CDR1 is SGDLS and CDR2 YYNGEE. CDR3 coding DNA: TGTGCCAGCAGCGAGGCAGGGCGTGAGACTGAAGCTTTCTTT. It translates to CASSEAGRETEAFF.

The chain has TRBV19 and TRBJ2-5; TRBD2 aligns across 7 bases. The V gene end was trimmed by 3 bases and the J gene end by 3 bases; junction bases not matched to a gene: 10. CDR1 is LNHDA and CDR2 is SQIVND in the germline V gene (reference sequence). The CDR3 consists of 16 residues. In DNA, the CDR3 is TGTGCCAGTAGTATCGGGGGGAGGAGGGTCAAAGAGACCCAGTACTTC. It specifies CASSIGGRRVKETQYF.

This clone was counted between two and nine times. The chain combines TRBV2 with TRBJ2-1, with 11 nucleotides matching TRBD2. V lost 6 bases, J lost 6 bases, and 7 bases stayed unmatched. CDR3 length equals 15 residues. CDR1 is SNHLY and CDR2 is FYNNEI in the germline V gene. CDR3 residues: CASRVLAGATNEQFF. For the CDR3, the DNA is TGTGCCAGCAGGGTACTAGCGGGGGCCACCAATGAGCAGTTCTTC.

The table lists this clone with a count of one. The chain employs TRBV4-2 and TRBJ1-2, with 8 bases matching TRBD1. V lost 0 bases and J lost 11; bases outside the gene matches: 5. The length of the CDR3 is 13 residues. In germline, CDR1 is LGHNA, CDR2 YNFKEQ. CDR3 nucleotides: TGTGCCAGCAGCCAAGACCGGACAGGGCGGTACACCTTC. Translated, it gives CASSQDRTGRYTF.

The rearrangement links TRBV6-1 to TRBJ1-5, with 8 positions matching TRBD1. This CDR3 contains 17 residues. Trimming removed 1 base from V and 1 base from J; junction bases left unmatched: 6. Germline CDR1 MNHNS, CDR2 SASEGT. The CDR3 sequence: CASSEGNRQGSNQPQHF. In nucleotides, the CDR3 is TGTGCCAGCAGTGAAGGAAACCGACAGGGGAGCAATCAGCCCCAGCATTTT.

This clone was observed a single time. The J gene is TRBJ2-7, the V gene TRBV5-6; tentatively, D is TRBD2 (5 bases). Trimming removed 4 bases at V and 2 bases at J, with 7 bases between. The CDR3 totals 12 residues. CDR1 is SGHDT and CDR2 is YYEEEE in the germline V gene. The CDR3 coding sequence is TGTGCCAGCAGCCTAGCAGCCTACGAGCAGTACTTC. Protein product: CASSLAAYEQYF.

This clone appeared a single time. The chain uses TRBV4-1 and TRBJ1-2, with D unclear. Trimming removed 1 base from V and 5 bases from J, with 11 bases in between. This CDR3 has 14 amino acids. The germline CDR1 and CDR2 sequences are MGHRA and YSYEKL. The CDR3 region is CASSQGARRYGYTF. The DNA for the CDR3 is TGCGCCAGCAGCCAAGGGGCGCGTAGGTATGGCTACACCTTC.

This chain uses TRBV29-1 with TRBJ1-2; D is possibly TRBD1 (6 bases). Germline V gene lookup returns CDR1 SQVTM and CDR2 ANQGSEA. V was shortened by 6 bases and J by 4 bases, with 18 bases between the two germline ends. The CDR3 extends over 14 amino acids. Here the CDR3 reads CSVAQGFGLYGYTF. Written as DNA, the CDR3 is TGCAGCGTCGCACAGGGATTTGGCCTCTATGGCTACACCTTC.

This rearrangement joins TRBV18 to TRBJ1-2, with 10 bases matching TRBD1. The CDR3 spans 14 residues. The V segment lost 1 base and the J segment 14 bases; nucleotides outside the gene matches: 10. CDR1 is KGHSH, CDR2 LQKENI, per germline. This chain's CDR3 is CASSPLDDRGLLTF. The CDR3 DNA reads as TGTGCCAGCTCACCACTCGATGACAGGGGGCTTCTAACCTTC.

DNA for the CDR3: TGTGCCAGCAGCGCCCGGACAGCTAGCACAGATACGCAGTATTTT. This gives the protein CASSARTASTDTQYF. The chain carries TRBV9 and TRBJ2-3, with D maybe TRBD1 (6 bases). CDR3 length: 15 residues. V shed 3 bases and J shed 0 bases, with 11 bases lying between them. Germline CDR1 SGDLS, CDR2 YYNGEE.

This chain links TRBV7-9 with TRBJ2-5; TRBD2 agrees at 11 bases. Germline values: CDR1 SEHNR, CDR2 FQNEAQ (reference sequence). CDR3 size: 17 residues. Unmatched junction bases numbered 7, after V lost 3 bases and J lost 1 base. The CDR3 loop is CASSFRAGTSGQETQYF. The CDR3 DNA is TGTGCCAGCAGCTTTAGAGCCGGGACTAGCGGCCAAGAGACCCAGTACTTC.